The 15 T cell receptor beta chains below were found in one sample sequenced in a study of OX40 agonist ivuxolimab in advanced cancers. Measured with immunoSEQ multiplex PCR; TCRdb has only the in-frame clones, and not every one. In the table there are some 33,000 clones, roughly 74% of which are singletons. The sample here was CD4+ or CD8+ T cells sorted from blood, taken in a trial of the OX40 agonist ivuxolimab. These receptors came from an adult with an advanced solid tumor such as melanoma, head and neck, liver or kidney cancer.

There are a few counts of this clone. The CDR3 nucleotides are TGCGCCAGCAGCTTGTGGGGAGGAGAGACTGAAGCTTTCTTT. Translating gives CASSLWGGETEAFF. The chain has TRBV5-1 and TRBJ1-1; no firm D call. The germline V gene has CDR1 SGHRS and CDR2 YFSETQ. V lost 1 base, J lost 5 bases, and 12 bases lay in between. The CDR3 has 14 residues.

This clone has a handful of counts. This chain connects TRBV28 to TRBJ1-5, with D maybe TRBD1 (5 bases). Trimming removed 6 bases at V and 7 bases at J, with 13 bases between. The CDR3 totals 13 residues. Germline loops: CDR1 MDHEN, CDR2 SYDVKM. CDR3 in amino acids: CASRQDNGQPQHF. CDR3 bases: TGTGCCAGCAGACAGGATAATGGACAGCCCCAGCATTTT.

This chain joins TRBV7-8 and TRBJ2-3; D possibly matches TRBD1 or TRBD2 (5 bases each). Germline V CDR1 and CDR2: SGHVS, FQNEAQ. Trimming took off 0 bases at V and 3 bases at J, with 13 bases between the two ends. This CDR3 spans 16 amino acids. The CDR3 region is CASSLAPRDVTDTQYF. CDR3 in DNA: TGTGCCAGCAGCTTAGCACCCCGGGACGTAACAGATACGCAGTATTTT.

This sequence joins TRBV12-5 and TRBJ1-6; the match to TRBD1 covers 9 bases. The CDR3 extends over 16 amino acids. Germline V gives CDR1 LGHNT, CDR2 FRNRAP. The V gene end was trimmed by 2 bases and the J gene end by 7 bases; junction bases not matched to a gene: 6. The DNA of the CDR3 is TGTGCTAGTGGTTTGAGTCCGGGACAGGGAAATTCACCCCTCCACTTT. Protein: CASGLSPGQGNSPLHF.

The V gene is TRBV2, the J gene TRBJ1-1; 9 nucleotides match TRBD1. The CDR3 extends over 13 amino acids. CDR1 is SNHLY and CDR2 is FYNNEI in the germline V gene. The junction had 7 bases not matched to a gene; V was cut back by 7 bases and J by 7 bases. This chain's CDR3 is CASKEQGANEAFF. DNA for the CDR3: TGTGCCAGCAAGGAACAGGGGGCGAATGAAGCTTTCTTT.

J is TRBJ2-1 and V is TRBV10-2; 7 nucleotides line up with TRBD2. Germline V gene data show CDR1 as WSHSY and CDR2 as SAAADI. The V gene end was trimmed by 4 bases and the J gene end by 10 bases; junction bases not matched to a gene: 13. This CDR3 has 15 amino acids. The CDR3 coding sequence is TGCGCCAGCAGTGTAATCGGGGGGAAAGGCGGGGAGCAGTTCTTC. It yields the protein CASSVIGGKGGEQFF.

This sequence joins TRBV7-6 and TRBJ2-5; D is unclear. This CDR3 has 13 amino acids. Germline loops: CDR1 SGHVS, CDR2 FNYEAQ. Trimming left V 2 bases short and J 5 bases short, with 9 bases between. Written as DNA, the CDR3 is TGTGCCAGCAGCTTACGAGTGAGGGAGACCCAGTACTTC. Its translation: CASSLRVRETQYF.

Turning to this clone: This specimen includes other DNA sequences encoding the same CDR3. The gene calls are TRBV11-2 and TRBJ1-5; D ambiguous. Germline CDR1 SGHAT, CDR2 FQNNGV. The ends were cut back, 0 bases at V and 5 bases at J, with 5 bases in the middle. The CDR3 spans 13 residues. CDR3 loop: CASSLDRDQPQHF. The CDR3 bases are TGTGCCAGCAGCTTAGACCGGGATCAGCCCCAGCATTTT.

The gene calls are TRBV6-6 and TRBJ1-2; D is unresolved. Germline V gene data show CDR1 as MNHNY and CDR2 as SVGAGI (reference sequence). The ends were cut back, 0 bases at V and 0 bases at J, with 5 bases in the middle. The CDR3 loop spans 14 amino acids. The CDR3 sequence: CASSYSTANYGYTF. CDR3 nucleotide sequence: TGTGCCAGCAGTTACTCCACAGCTAACTATGGCTACACCTTC.

The chain uses TRBV6-6 and TRBJ1-5, with D perhaps TRBD1 (6 bases). Germline CDR1 reads MNHNY; CDR2 reads SVGAGI (reference sequence). V lost 8 bases and J 2 bases, leaving 13 bases between the germline ends. The length of the CDR3 is 14 residues. In DNA, the CDR3 is TGTGCCAGCGCGACAGGTACAGGCAATCAGCCCCAGCATTTT. It yields the protein CASATGTGNQPQHF.

V usage is TRBV18 and J usage is TRBJ2-2, with TRBD1 matching over 7 bases. Germline values: CDR1 KGHSH, CDR2 LQKENI. CDR3 size: 15 residues. The V and J ends lost 2 bases and 5 bases, in that order; junction bases with no gene match: 5. The CDR3 DNA sequence: TGTGCCAGCTCACCAAGACAGGGTGAAACCGGGGAGCTGTTTTTT. Its protein product is CASSPRQGETGELFF.

The chain uses TRBV5-4 and TRBJ2-4, with TRBD1 matching over 10 bases. CDR1 is SGHNT, CDR2 YYREEE, per germline (reference sequence). V lost 0 bases and J lost 4; bases outside the gene matches: 10. The CDR3 sequence is 18 residues long. The CDR3 sequence: CASSLVLSGQGKKNIQYF. The CDR3 DNA reads TGTGCCAGCAGCTTGGTATTATCGGGACAGGGGAAAAAAAACATTCAGTACTTC.

The chain uses TRBV6-5 and TRBJ1-5; D unclear. V lost 7 bases to trimming and J lost 6 bases, with 10 bases between them. Germline CDR1 and CDR2: MNHEY and SVGAGI. The CDR3 totals 12 residues. Here the CDR3 DNA reads TGTGCCAGCAAAATCAATCGTCAGCCCCAGCATTTT. Its translation: CASKINRQPQHF.

The chain carries TRBV7-2 and TRBJ2-5; D remains unclear. The DNA matches TRBJ2-7 better at its end, which makes the J call doubtful. This CDR3 spans 13 amino acids. Looked up from germline, CDR1 is SGHTA and CDR2 is FQGNSA. The CDR3 DNA follows: TGTGCCAGCAGCCGTGCAAGTTCCTACGAGCAGTACTTC. Translating it yields CASSRASSYEQYF.

V gene TRBV6-8 combines with J gene TRBJ2-7, with D maybe TRBD2 (5 bases). V was clipped by 0 bases and J by 1 base, with 16 bases between them. The CDR3 has 17 amino acids. Germline V CDR1 and CDR2: MNHGY, SAAAGT. CDR3 nucleotide sequence: TGTGCCAGCAGTTACTCGATGCTCCGGGGTCCATCCTACGAGCAGTACTTC. Translating it yields CASSYSMLRGPSYEQYF.